This T cell receptor (beta chain) was documented in a study of blood T cell repertoires in COVID-19. As for the study in general: Whether acute or convalescent, the COVID-19 samples came from the United States, Italy and Spain.

Libraries were prepared by immunoSEQ multiplex PCR; TCRdb keeps only in-frame clonotypes and omits some of them. The table has 130,000 or so clones, around 83% seen once. Recruitment covered roughly 24 US areas and drew participants whose ages spanned roughly 18 to 100 years. In Cohort 3, a recovered donor had either two negative PCRs, clearance, or symptom resolution. This CDR3 is built from 14 residues. The V end was cut by 5 bases, the J end by 1 base, with 12 bases between. Germline V gene lookup returns CDR1 SGHAT and CDR2 FQNNGV. Specimen: PBMCs or T cells enriched from blood (not recorded which). V and J are TRBV11-2 and TRBJ2-7, with no clear D. This clonotype was sampled from a woman in her twenties or thirties who had recovered from COVID-19. CDR3 in amino acids: CASSSLRYSYEQYF. The CDR3 region has the DNA TGTGCCAGCAGCAGCCTCAGGTATTCCTACGAGCAGTACTTC.